The source of this T cell receptor beta chain is a study of T cell responses to AZD1222 COVID-19 vaccine. Across the study: Second-dose groups at about 4 or about 12 weeks were pooled.

With respect to this clone: The antigen is not known.

Assay used: immunoSEQ multiplex PCR; TCRdb lists only in-frame clones, some missing. This table holds 110,000 or so clones, about 89% found once. Notes on the study in general: Vaccine-related CD4 TCRs covered spike, predominating at 160-218 and 743-854.

V shed 5 bases, J shed 2 bases, and the junction held 4 bases outside the gene matches. Germline V gene sequence: CDR1 LNHDA, CDR2 SQIVND (reference sequence). The length of the CDR3 is 16 residues. This clonotype originated in an adult in good health. The sequences come from peripheral blood, collected on day 0 of AZD1222 vaccination. V usage is TRBV19 and J usage is TRBJ2-6, with TRBD1 matching over 9 bases. The CDR3 coding sequence is TGTGCCAGTAGTTCGAGGACAGGGGCTGGGGCCAACGTCCTGACTTTC. Translating gives CASSSRTGAGANVLTF.